Below, 14 T cell receptor beta chains from the same sample are listed, as sequenced in a study of blood T cell repertoires in COVID-19. The repertoire was sequenced with immunoSEQ multiplex PCR; TCRdb's copy has only in-frame clones and lacks some. The table lists more than 200,000 clones, around 87% of them singletons, with over 4% in the top ten. Sequencing was done on a sample of peripheral blood. The receptors shown here come from a woman aged 55-70 years with COVID-19, enrolled during active disease.

The chain uses TRBV28 and TRBJ2-3; D not resolved. The CDR3 runs 17 residues. V was trimmed by 2 bases and J by 2 bases, leaving 17 bases between them. Germline V gives CDR1 MDHEN, CDR2 SYDVKM. The CDR3: CASSLPPGFRSTDTQYF. The CDR3 DNA reads as TGTGCCAGCAGTTTACCCCCCGGGTTCCGATCCACAGATACGCAGTATTTT.

The chain's CDR3 is CASSLEQGNFYEQYF. The DNA for the CDR3 is TGTGCCAGCAGCTTAGAACAGGGAAATTTCTACGAGCAGTACTTC. This chain links TRBV7-2 with TRBJ2-7; weak D call: TRBD1 (6 bases). V lost 1 base and J 3 bases, leaving 13 bases between the germline ends. Germline assignment: CDR1 SGHTA and CDR2 FQGNSA. CDR3 length: 15 residues.

The chain recombines TRBV28 with TRBJ2-3; 11 bases fit TRBD2. This CDR3 is built from 14 residues. J gave up 8 bases and V 8 bases, and 9 bases lay outside the gene matches. CDR1 and CDR2 (germline): MDHEN, SYDVKM. CDR3 loop: CASQTSGVPGTQYF. For the CDR3, the DNA is TGTGCCAGCCAGACTAGCGGGGTGCCGGGTACGCAGTATTTT.

Turning to this clone: At one end the junction does not follow the germline gene, possibly because of a read error. CDR3 amino acids: CATSVPGQRGYIF. DNA for the CDR3: TGTGCCACCAGTGTCCCGGGCCAGCGGGGCTACATCTTC. The chain is built from TRBV24-1 and TRBJ1-2; TRBD1 is a possible D gene (5 bases). The CDR3 is 13 amino acids. CDR1 and CDR2 from the germline V gene are KGHDR and SFDVKD.

The chain joins TRBV6-5 to TRBJ2-2; the D gene is possibly TRBD1 (5 bases). This CDR3 has 13 amino acids. Germline CDR1 is MNHEY and CDR2 is SVGAGI. Between the trimmed V and J ends, which lost 7 bases and 6 bases, there was a span of 12 bases. CDR3 loop: CASTGYVSGELFF. The CDR3, as DNA: TGTGCCAGCACAGGGTATGTCTCCGGGGAGCTGTTTTTT.

The chain recombines TRBV13 with TRBJ2-2, with D tentatively TRBD1 (5 bases). CDR1 PRHDT and CDR2 FYEKMQ come from the germline V gene (reference sequence). V was shortened by 0 bases and J by 5 bases, with 13 bases between the two germline ends. The CDR3 contains 16 residues. The CDR3 region has the DNA TGTGCCAGCAGCTTAGGGGGGCGCCCAGGGACCGGGGAGCTGTTTTTT. Its protein is CASSLGGRPGTGELFF.

The chain recombines TRBV18 with TRBJ1-1; D uncertain. The germline V and J ends were trimmed by 5 bases and 4 bases, with 11 bases remaining between them. The V gene's germline CDR1 is KGHSH and CDR2 LQKENI. This CDR3 has 13 amino acids. CDR3 sequence (DNA): TGTGCCAGCTCAGTCCACGAGGTCACTGAAGCTTTCTTT. Residues: CASSVHEVTEAFF.

V and J are TRBV27 and TRBJ1-1, with D unclear. Germline V gives CDR1 MNHEY, CDR2 SMNVEV (reference sequence). Between the trimmed V and J ends, which lost 6 bases and 0 bases, there was a span of 11 bases. CDR3 length: 14 residues. The CDR3 reads CASRPGDMNTEAFF. In DNA, the CDR3 is TGTGCCAGCAGGCCGGGAGACATGAACACTGAAGCTTTCTTT.

V is TRBV19 and J is TRBJ1-2; 12 positions match TRBD1. Germline trimming cut 7 bases from V and 4 bases from J; bases unmatched to any gene: 10. The CDR3 covers 16 residues. Looked up from germline, CDR1 is LNHDA and CDR2 is SQIVND (reference sequence). The CDR3 DNA sequence: TGTGCCAGTACCGGGACAGGGGGCGTCAAGGTCTATGGCTACACCTTC. Its translation is CASTGTGGVKVYGYTF. Together with reference TRBV19 and TRBJ1-2, the CDR3 gives the full variable domain: DGGITQSPKYLFRKEGQNVTLSCEQNLNHDAMYWYRQDPGQGLRLIYYSQIVNDFQKGDIAEGYSVSREKKESFPLTVTSAQKNPTAFYLCASTGTGGVKVYGYTFGSGTRLTVV.

This clone turned up a few times. The chain uses TRBV10-3 and TRBJ1-2; D unclear. V dropped 0 bases and J dropped 4 bases, with 6 bases sitting between them. The CDR3 runs to 13 residues. CDR1 is ENHRY and CDR2 is SYGVKD in the germline V gene. As DNA, the CDR3 is TGTGCCATCAGTGAGTCGGGCCCCTATGGCTACACCTTC. Translation: CAISESGPYGYTF.

This chain uses TRBV10-3 with TRBJ2-3; D is perhaps TRBD2 (6 bases). V lost 0 bases and J lost 2, with 18 bases in between. Germline CDR1 reads ENHRY; CDR2 reads SYGVKD. The CDR3 has 18 amino acids. CDR3 region: CAISESLVQAGLTDTQYF. The CDR3 DNA sequence: TGTGCCATCAGTGAGTCGCTGGTCCAGGCGGGGCTCACAGATACGCAGTATTTT.

CDR3 sequence: CASSPDFRDYGYTF. The CDR3 bases are TGTGCCAGCAGCCCGGATTTTCGGGACTATGGCTACACCTTC. This rearrangement joins TRBV5-4 to TRBJ1-2; D is undetermined. Trimming removed 4 bases at V and 3 bases at J, with 13 bases between. Germline V gene sequence: CDR1 SGHNT, CDR2 YYREEE (reference sequence). The CDR3 is 14 amino acids.

This clone was recorded once. The chain combines TRBV6-5 with TRBJ1-1; no clear D. CDR3 length equals 11 residues. Germline lookup yields CDR1 MNHEY and CDR2 SVGAGI. V was shortened by 7 bases and J by 4 bases, with 7 bases between the two germline ends. CDR3 bases: TGTGCCAGCATTCGGTTCACTGAAGCTTTCTTT. This sequence encodes CASIRFTEAFF.

This chain links TRBV5-1 with TRBJ2-5, with 12 bases matching TRBD1. Per germline, CDR1 SGHRS and CDR2 YFSETQ. The CDR3 totals 15 residues. V shed 7 bases and J 5 bases; nucleotides not matched to a gene: 9. The CDR3 DNA reads as TGCGCCAGCGACGGTGGGACAGGGGGCCTTGAGACCCAGTACTTC. Protein sequence: CASDGGTGGLETQYF.